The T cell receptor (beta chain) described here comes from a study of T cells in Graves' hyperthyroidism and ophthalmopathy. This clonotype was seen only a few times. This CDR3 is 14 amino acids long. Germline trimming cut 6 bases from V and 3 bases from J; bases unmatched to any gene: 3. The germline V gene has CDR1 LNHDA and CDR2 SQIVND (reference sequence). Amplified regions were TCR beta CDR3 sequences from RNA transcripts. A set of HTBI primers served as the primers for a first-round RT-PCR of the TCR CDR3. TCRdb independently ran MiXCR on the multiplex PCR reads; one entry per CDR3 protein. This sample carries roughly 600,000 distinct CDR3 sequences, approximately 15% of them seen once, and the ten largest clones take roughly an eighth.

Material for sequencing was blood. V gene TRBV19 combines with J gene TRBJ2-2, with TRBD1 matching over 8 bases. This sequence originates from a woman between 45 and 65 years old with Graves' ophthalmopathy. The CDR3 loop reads CASRLTGDTGELFF. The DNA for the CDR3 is TGTGCCAGTAGATTGACAGGGGACACCGGGGAGCTGTTTTTT.